This T cell receptor (beta chain) was found in a study of CD8 T cells in Susac syndrome. On the study more broadly: Among the sequenced Susac syndrome patients, roughly six had active disease while eight or nine were in remission.

In Susac syndrome patients, recently defined diagnostic criteria for definite or probable disease were met. The CDR3 totals 14 residues. The germline V gene has CDR1 SQVTM and CDR2 ANQGSEA. The V end lost 7 bases, the J end lost 0 bases, and 15 bases lay between the germline ends. A quantity of roughly 0.5 to 1 ug RNA underwent reverse transcription using random hexamers. Amplification of TCR beta CDR3 spanned 54 Vbeta and 13 Jbeta via immunoSEQ multiplex PCR. TCRdb reprocessed the immunoSEQ multiplex PCR reads via MiXCR and lists one record per CDR3 protein. The table has about 180,000 distinct CDR3 sequences, 90% to 95% seen once.

The chain recombines TRBV29-1 with TRBJ1-1; maybe TRBD1 (5 bases). The receptor comes from a human donor with Susac syndrome. Sequences were obtained from CD4+ T cells from PBMCs. CDR3: CSAGDGNMNTEAFF. The CDR3, as DNA: TGCAGCGCCGGGGACGGCAACATGAACACTGAAGCTTTCTTT.